The table lists the clone carrying this TCR beta chain with a few counts. From the RT-PCR reads, TCRdb called clonotypes with MiXCR, one entry per CDR3 protein. The table lists around 700,000 distinct CDR3 sequences, around 14% of them singletons. The receptor was isolated from a female donor in good health, serving as a healthy control. Sequences were obtained from memory CD4+ T cells from blood.

The CDR3 reads CASSQERGGWEQYF. The CDR3 DNA reads TGTGCCAGCAGCCAAGAAAGGGGAGGCTGGGAGCAGTACTTC. The chain has TRBV4-2 and TRBJ2-7; TRBD2 might be the D (6 bases). V was trimmed by 0 bases and J by 7 bases, leaving 13 bases between them. CDR1 is LGHNA and CDR2 is YNFKEQ in the germline V gene. This CDR3 has 14 amino acids.